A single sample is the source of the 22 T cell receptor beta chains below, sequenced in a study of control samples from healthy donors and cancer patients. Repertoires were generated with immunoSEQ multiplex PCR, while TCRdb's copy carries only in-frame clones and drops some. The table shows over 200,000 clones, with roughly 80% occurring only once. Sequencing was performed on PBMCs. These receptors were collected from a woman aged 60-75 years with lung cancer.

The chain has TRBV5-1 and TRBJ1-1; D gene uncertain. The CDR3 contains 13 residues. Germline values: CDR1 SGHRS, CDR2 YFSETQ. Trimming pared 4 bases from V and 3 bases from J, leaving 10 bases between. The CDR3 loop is CASSRDGYTEAFF. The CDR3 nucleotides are TGCGCCAGCAGCCGAGACGGGTACACTGAAGCTTTCTTT.

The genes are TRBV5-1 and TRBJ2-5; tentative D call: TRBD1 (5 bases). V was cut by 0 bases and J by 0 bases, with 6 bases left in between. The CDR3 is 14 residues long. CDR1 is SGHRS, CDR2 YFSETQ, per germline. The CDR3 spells CASSLGQYQETQYF. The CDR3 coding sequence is TGCGCCAGCAGCTTGGGACAGTACCAAGAGACCCAGTACTTC.

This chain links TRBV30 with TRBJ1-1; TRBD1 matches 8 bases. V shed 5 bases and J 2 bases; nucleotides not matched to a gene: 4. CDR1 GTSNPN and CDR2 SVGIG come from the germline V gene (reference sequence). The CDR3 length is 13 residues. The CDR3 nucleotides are TGTGCCTGGTGGACAGGGCCTAACACTGAAGCTTTCTTT. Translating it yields CAWWTGPNTEAFF.

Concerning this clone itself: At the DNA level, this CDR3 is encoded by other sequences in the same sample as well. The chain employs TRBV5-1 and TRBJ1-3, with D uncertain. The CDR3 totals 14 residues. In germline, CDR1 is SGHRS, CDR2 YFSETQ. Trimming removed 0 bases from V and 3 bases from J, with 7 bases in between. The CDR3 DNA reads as TGCGCCAGCAGCTTGGCGGGTATTGGAAACACCATATATTTT. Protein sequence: CASSLAGIGNTIYF.

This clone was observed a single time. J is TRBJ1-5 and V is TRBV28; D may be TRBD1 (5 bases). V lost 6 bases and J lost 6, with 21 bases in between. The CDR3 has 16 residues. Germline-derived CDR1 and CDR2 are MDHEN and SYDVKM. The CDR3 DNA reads TGTGCCAGCAGCTCGGCAGCACAGGTTAGGGGTCAGCCCCAGCATTTT. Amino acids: CASSSAAQVRGQPQHF.

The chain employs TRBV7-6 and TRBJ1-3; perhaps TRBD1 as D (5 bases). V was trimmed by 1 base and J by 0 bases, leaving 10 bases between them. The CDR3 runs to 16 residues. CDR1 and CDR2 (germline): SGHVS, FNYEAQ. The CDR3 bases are TGTGCCAGCAGCTTAGAAGGGGACTTCTCTGGAAACACCATATATTTT. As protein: CASSLEGDFSGNTIYF.

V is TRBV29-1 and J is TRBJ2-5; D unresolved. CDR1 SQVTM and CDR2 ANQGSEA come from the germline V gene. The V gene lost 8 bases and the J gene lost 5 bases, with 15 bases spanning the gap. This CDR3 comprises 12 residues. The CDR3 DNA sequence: TGCAGCACGAAGGACCCCAGCGAGACCCAGTACTTC. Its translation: CSTKDPSETQYF.

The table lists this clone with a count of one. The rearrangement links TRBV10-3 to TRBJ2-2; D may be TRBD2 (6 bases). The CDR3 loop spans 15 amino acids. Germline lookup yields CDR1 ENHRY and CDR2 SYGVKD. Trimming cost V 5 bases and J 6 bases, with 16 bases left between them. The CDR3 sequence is CAISSRRVEAGELFF. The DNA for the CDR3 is TGTGCCATCAGTTCGAGGAGGGTAGAGGCCGGGGAGCTGTTTTTT.

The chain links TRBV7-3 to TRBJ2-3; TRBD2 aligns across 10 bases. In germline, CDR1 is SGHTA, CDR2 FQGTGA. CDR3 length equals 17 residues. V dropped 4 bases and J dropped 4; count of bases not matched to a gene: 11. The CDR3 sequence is CASSSYSTAGGPDTQYF. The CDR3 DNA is TGTGCCAGCAGCTCTTATTCTACAGCGGGGGGGCCAGATACGCAGTATTTT.

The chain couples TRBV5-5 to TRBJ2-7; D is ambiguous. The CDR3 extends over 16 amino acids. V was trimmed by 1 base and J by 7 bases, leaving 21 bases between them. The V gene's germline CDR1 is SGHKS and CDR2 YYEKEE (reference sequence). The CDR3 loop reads CASSLIKLNGLGEQYF. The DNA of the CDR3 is TGTGCCAGCAGCTTGATTAAATTGAATGGATTGGGGGAGCAGTACTTC.

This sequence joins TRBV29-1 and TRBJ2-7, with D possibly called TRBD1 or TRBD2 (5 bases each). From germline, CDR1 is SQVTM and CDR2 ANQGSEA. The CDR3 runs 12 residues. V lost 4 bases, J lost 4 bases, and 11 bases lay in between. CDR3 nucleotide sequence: TGCAGCGTTGGTGCAGGGAGATACGAGCAGTACTTC. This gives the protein CSVGAGRYEQYF.

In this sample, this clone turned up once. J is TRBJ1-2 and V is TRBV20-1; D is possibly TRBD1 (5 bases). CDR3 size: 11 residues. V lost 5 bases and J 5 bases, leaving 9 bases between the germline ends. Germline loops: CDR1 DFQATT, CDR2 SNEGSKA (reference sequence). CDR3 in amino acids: CSAFDRYGYTF. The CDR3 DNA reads TGCAGTGCTTTTGACAGATATGGCTACACCTTC.

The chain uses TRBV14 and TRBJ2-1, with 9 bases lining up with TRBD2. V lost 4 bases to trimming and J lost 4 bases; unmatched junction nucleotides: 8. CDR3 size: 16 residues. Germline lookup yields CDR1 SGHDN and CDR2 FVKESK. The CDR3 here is CASSPLGSGGYNEQFF. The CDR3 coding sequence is TGTGCCAGCAGCCCTCTCGGAAGCGGGGGGTACAATGAGCAGTTCTTC.

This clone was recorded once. The CDR3 here is CSARDVYEQYF. In DNA form, the CDR3 reads TGCAGTGCTAGAGATGTCTACGAGCAGTACTTC. The rearrangement uses TRBV20-1 and TRBJ2-7; no clear D gene. V was clipped by 0 bases and J by 3 bases, with 3 bases between them. CDR3 size: 11 residues. Germline V gene sequence: CDR1 DFQATT, CDR2 SNEGSKA (reference sequence).

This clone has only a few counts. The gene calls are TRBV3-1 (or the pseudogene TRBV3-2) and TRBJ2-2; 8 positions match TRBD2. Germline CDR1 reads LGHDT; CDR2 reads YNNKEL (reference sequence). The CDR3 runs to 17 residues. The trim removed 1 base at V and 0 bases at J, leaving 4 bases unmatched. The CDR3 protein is CASSQVAAGANTGELFF. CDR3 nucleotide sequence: TGTGCCAGCAGCCAAGTTGCAGCGGGGGCGAACACCGGGGAGCTGTTTTTT.

The CDR3: CASSSTGGKRYTF. As DNA, the CDR3 is TGTGCCAGCAGCTCCACAGGGGGCAAACGCTACACCTTC. The chain uses TRBV7-3 and TRBJ1-2; 9 nucleotides align to TRBD1. The length of the CDR3 is 13 residues. The V gene's germline CDR1 is SGHTA and CDR2 FQGTGA. With 4 bases clipped from V and 9 bases from J, the junction kept 6 bases outside the gene matches.

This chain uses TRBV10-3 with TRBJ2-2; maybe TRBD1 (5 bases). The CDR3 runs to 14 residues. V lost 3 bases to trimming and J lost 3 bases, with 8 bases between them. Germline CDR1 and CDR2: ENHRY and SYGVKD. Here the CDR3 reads CAISDEQDTGELFF. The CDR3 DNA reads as TGTGCCATCAGTGATGAACAGGACACCGGGGAGCTGTTTTTT.

CDR3 DNA: TGCGCCAGCAGCTTTGAGGGGTGGAGCACTGAAGCTTTCTTT. This codes for CASSFEGWSTEAFF. The rearrangement joins TRBV5-1 to TRBJ1-1, with TRBD1 as a possible D gene (5 bases). The V and J ends lost 2 bases and 4 bases respectively, with 12 bases between them. The germline V gene has CDR1 SGHRS and CDR2 YFSETQ. CDR3 length equals 14 residues.

DNA of the CDR3: TGTGCCACTTCCAGGGATACGCAGTATTTT. Translation gives CATSRDTQYF. The chain links TRBV19 to TRBJ2-3; D uncertain. V was clipped by 10 bases and J by 6 bases, with 8 bases between them. This CDR3 is 10 amino acids long. In germline, CDR1 is LNHDA, CDR2 SQIVND (reference sequence).

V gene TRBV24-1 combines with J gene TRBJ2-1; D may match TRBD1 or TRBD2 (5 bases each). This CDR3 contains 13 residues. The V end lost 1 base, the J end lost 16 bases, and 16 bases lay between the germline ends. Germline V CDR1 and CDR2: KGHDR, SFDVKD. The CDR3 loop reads CATSDFLVGRLFF. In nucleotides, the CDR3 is TGTGCCACCAGTGATTTTCTAGTGGGACGCCTTTTCTTC.

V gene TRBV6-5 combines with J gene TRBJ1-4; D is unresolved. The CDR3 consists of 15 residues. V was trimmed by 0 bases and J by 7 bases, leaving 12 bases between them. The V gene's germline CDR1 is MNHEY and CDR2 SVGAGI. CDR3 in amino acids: CASSYSAYYGEKLFF. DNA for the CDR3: TGTGCCAGCAGTTACTCAGCCTACTACGGTGAAAAACTGTTTTTT.

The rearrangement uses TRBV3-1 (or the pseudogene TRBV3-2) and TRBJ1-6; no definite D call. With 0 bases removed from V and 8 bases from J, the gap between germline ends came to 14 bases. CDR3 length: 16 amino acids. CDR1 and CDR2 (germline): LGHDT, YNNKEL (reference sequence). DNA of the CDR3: TGTGCCAGCAGCCAAGATCTTGGGTCAATGGATTCACCCCTCCACTTT. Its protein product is CASSQDLGSMDSPLHF.